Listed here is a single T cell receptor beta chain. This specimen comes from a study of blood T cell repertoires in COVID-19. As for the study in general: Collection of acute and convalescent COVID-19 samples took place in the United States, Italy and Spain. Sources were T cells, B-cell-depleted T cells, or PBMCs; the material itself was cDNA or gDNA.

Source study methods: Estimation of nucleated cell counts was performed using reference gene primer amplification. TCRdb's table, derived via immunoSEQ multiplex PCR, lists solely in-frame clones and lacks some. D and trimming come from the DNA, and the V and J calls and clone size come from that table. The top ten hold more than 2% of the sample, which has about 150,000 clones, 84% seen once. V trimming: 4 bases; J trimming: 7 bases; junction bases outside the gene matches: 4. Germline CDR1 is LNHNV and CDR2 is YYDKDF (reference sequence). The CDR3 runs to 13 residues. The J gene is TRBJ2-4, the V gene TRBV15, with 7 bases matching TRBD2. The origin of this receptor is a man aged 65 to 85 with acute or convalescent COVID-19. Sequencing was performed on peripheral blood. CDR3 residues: CATSTGEGNIQYF. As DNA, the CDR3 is TGTGCCACCAGCACCGGGGAGGGGAACATTCAGTACTTC.